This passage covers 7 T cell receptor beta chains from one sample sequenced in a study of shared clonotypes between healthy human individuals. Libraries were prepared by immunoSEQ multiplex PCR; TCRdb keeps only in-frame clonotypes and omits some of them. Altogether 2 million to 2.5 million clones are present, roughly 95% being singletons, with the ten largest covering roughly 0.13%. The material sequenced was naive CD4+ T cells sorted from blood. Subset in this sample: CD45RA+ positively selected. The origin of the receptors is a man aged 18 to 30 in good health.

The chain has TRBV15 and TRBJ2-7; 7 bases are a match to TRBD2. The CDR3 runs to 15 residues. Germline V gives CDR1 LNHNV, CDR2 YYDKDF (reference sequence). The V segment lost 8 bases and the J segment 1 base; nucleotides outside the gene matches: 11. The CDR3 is CATQHGGWSSYEQYF. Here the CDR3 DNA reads TGTGCCACCCAGCACGGGGGGTGGTCTTCCTACGAGCAGTACTTC. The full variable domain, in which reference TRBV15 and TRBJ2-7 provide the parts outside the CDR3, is DAMVIQNPRYQVTQFGKPVTLSCSQTLNHNVMYWYQQKSSQAPKLLFHYYDKDFNNEADTPDNFQSRRPNTSFCFLDIRSPGLGDTAMYLCATQHGGWSSYEQYFGPGTRLTVT.

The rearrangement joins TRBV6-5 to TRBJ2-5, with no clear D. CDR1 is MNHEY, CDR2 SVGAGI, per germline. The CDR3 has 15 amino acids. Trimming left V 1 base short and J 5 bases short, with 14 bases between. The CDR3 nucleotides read TGTGCCAGCAGTTACTTGGGCGTCTCCAGGGAGACCCAGTACTTC. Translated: CASSYLGVSRETQYF.

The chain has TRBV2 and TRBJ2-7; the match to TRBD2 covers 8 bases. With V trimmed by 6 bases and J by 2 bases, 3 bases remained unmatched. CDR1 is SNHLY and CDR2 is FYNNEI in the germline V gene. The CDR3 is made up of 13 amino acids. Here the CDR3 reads CASRTSVPYEQYF. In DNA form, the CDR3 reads TGTGCCAGCAGGACTAGCGTACCCTACGAGCAGTACTTC.

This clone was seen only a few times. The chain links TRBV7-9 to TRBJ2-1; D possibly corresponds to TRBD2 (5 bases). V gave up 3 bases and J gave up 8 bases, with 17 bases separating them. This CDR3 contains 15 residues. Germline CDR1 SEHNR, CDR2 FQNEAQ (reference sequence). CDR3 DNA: TGTGCCAGCAGCTTGGATGGGAGAGTAGGCGATGAGCAGTTCTTC. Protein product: CASSLDGRVGDEQFF.

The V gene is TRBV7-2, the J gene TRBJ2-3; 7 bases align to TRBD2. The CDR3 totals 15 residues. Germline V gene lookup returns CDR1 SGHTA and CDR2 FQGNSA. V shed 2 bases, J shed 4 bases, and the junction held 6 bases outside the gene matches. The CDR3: CASSLYLAGADTQYF. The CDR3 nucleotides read TGTGCCAGCAGCTTATACCTGGCGGGGGCAGATACGCAGTATTTT.

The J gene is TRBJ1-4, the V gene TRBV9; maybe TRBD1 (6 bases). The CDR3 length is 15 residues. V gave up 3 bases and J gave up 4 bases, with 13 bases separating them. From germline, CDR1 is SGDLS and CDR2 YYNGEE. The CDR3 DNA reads TGTGCCAGCAGCGCGACTACAGGGCTTAATGAAAAACTGTTTTTT. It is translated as CASSATTGLNEKLFF.

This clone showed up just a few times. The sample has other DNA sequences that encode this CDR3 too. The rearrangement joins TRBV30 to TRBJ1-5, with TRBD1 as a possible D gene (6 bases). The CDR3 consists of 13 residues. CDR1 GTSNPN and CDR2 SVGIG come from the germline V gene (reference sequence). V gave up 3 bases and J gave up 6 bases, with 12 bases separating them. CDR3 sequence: CAWSTQGGQPQHF. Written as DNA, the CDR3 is TGTGCCTGGAGCACACAGGGAGGTCAGCCCCAGCATTTT.